This is a list of T cell receptor beta chains from one sample in a study of shared clonotypes between healthy human individuals. Profiled with immunoSEQ multiplex PCR; TCRdb holds only in-frame clones, not every one. This table holds hundreds of thousands of clones, about 96% found once. The material sequenced was naive CD8+ T cells sorted from blood. These receptors came from a woman aged 25 to 45 in good health. Each CDR3 is given with its conserved first and last residue. D genes are given only for firm matches. Rows give clone size only sometimes, using once, few, many, or a class for an expanded clone.

length: 15
J: TRBJ2-6
size: .
D: .
V: TRBV30
DNA: TGTGCCTGGAGTGGACGGTTCTCTGGGGCCAACGTCCTGACTTTC
CDR3: CAWSGRFSGANVLTF

length: 12
J: TRBJ1-1
size: .
D: .
V: TRBV7-2
DNA: TGTGCCAGCAGCTTAGGTGCTGGGTCCGCTTTCTTT
CDR3: CASSLGAGSAFF

length: 14
J: TRBJ2-7
size: .
D: .
V: TRBV19
DNA: TGTGCCAGTAGTCCAAGGCCAGGGGTCTACGAGCAGTACTTC
CDR3: CASSPRPGVYEQYF

length: 15
J: TRBJ1-5
size: .
D: .
V: TRBV28
DNA: TGTGCCACCGCGCCCACTGGGAGGTCAAATCAGCCCCAGCATTTT
CDR3: CATAPTGRSNQPQHF

length: 16
J: TRBJ2-5
size: .
D: TRBD1
V: TRBV4-1
DNA: TGCGCCAGCAGCGACCCCGGGACAGGGAGACAAGAGACCCAGTACTTC
CDR3: CASSDPGTGRQETQYF

length: 14
J: TRBJ2-7
size: once
D: TRBD2
V: TRBV27
DNA: TGTGCCAGCACCTCACTAGCGGGAGAAAGCGAGCAGTACTTC
CDR3: CASTSLAGESEQYF

length: 15
J: TRBJ2-1
size: .
D: .
V: TRBV9
DNA: TGTGCCAGCACCCAAGGGGGGGGGATTAACAATGAGCAGTTCTTC
CDR3: CASTQGGGINNEQFF

length: 15
J: TRBJ2-1
size: .
D: TRBD2
V: TRBV4-1
DNA: TGCGCCAGCAGCCAATTAGCGGGAGGGCTGGTGGAGCAGTTCTTC
CDR3: CASSQLAGGLVEQFF

length: 13
J: TRBJ1-1
size: .
D: .
V: TRBV6-1
DNA: TGTGCCAGCAGTGAATATGATGACGGTGAAGCTTTCTTT
CDR3: CASSEYDDGEAFF

length: 12
J: TRBJ2-5
size: .
D: TRBD2
V: TRBV30
DNA: TGTGCCTGGACTAGCGGGAAAGAGACCCAGTACTTC
CDR3: CAWTSGKETQYF

length: 16
J: TRBJ2-1
size: once
D: .
V: TRBV6-5
DNA: TGTGCCAGCAGTTACTCCTCCGGAGAAAAGACGGATGAGCAGTTCTTC
CDR3: CASSYSSGEKTDEQFF

length: 12
J: TRBJ1-1
size: .
D: .
V: TRBV5-4
DNA: TGTGCCAGCAGCCGTTGGAACACTGAAGCTTTCTTT
CDR3: CASSRWNTEAFF

length: 15
J: TRBJ2-5
size: .
D: TRBD1
V: TRBV15
DNA: TGTGCCACCAGCAGAGAAGGGGGCGCGATACAGACCCAGTACTTC
CDR3: CATSREGGAIQTQYF

length: 14
J: TRBJ2-7
size: once
D: .
V: TRBV30
DNA: TGTGCCTGGAGTGTAGCAGGGGGGTCTTTTGAGCAGTACTTC
CDR3: CAWSVAGGSFEQYF

length: 16
J: TRBJ2-1
size: .
D: TRBD2
V: TRBV5-6
DNA: TGTGCCAGCAGCTTGGCACTAGCGGGTCCCTACAATGAGCAGTTCTTC
CDR3: CASSLALAGPYNEQFF

length: 13
J: TRBJ2-7
size: .
D: .
V: TRBV7-2
DNA: TGTGCCAGCAGCTTAGCTAGGTCCTACGAGCAGTACTTC
CDR3: CASSLARSYEQYF

length: 14
J: TRBJ2-7
size: .
D: .
V: TRBV6-6
DNA: TGTGCCAGCAGTTACCTGGCCGGCCCCTACGAGCAGTACTTC
CDR3: CASSYLAGPYEQYF

length: 16
J: TRBJ2-1
size: .
D: .
V: TRBV7-8
DNA: TGTGCCAGCAGCTTAGACCCAAGGAGCTCCTACAATGAGCAGTTCTTC
CDR3: CASSLDPRSSYNEQFF

length: 15
J: TRBJ1-1
size: .
D: .
V: TRBV28
DNA: TGTGCCAGCAGCCTTACGGACTCGCCCGTCGGTGAAGCTTTCTTT
CDR3: CASSLTDSPVGEAFF

length: 14
J: TRBJ2-7
size: once
D: TRBD2
V: TRBV28
DNA: TGTGCCAGCAGTTTATTAAAGGGAGGGTACGAGCAGTACTTC
CDR3: CASSLLKGGYEQYF

length: 15
J: TRBJ2-1
size: .
D: .
V: TRBV11-2
DNA: TGTGCCAGCAGCGAACGGGACTGGGTCTACAATGAGCAGTTCTTC
CDR3: CASSERDWVYNEQFF

length: 15
J: TRBJ2-7
size: .
D: TRBD2
V: TRBV9
DNA: TGTGCCAGCAGCGTAGGAATAGCGGGGTCATACGAGCAGTACTTC
CDR3: CASSVGIAGSYEQYF

length: 17
J: TRBJ2-3
size: .
D: TRBD1
V: TRBV28
DNA: TGTGCCAGCAGTCACCCCCGGACAGGGCCCCTCACAGATACGCAGTATTTT
CDR3: CASSHPRTGPLTDTQYF

length: 16
J: TRBJ2-1
size: .
D: .
V: TRBV19
DNA: TGTGCCAGTAGTATAGAGTTTGGCGGGACCAACAATGAGCAGTTCTTC
CDR3: CASSIEFGGTNNEQFF

length: 15
J: TRBJ2-6
size: .
D: .
V: TRBV9
DNA: TGTGCCAGCGCAGGGGTGGCCTCTGGGGCCAACGTCCTGACTTTC
CDR3: CASAGVASGANVLTF

length: 14
J: TRBJ2-3
size: .
D: TRBD1
V: TRBV7-8
DNA: TGTGCCAGCAGCTCGGGACAGACCACAGATACGCAGTATTTT
CDR3: CASSSGQTTDTQYF

length: 15
J: TRBJ1-5
size: .
D: TRBD1
V: TRBV7-9
DNA: TGTGCCAGCAGCGAAGGGGGCAGAGGCAATCAGCCCCAGCATTTT
CDR3: CASSEGGRGNQPQHF

length: 14
J: TRBJ2-7
size: .
D: TRBD1
V: TRBV27
DNA: TGTGCCAGCGGGGCGAGACAGGGAACCTACGAGCAGTACTTC
CDR3: CASGARQGTYEQYF

length: 16
J: TRBJ2-3
size: once
D: TRBD2
V: TRBV19
DNA: TGTGCCAGTAGTATCGACCCTAGCGGGAGGACAGATACGCAGTATTTT
CDR3: CASSIDPSGRTDTQYF

length: 13
J: TRBJ1-4
size: .
D: .
V: TRBV2
DNA: TGTGCCAGCAGTGAATGGTCGAATGAAAAACTGTTTTTT
CDR3: CASSEWSNEKLFF

length: 15
J: TRBJ1-5
size: .
D: .
V: TRBV6-1
DNA: TGTGCCAGCAGTGAAGCGTCCAGGACGAATCAGCCCCAGCATTTT
CDR3: CASSEASRTNQPQHF

length: 14
J: TRBJ2-5
size: .
D: TRBD2
V: TRBV5-4
DNA: TGTGCCAGCAGCTTGCGAGGGAGGGAAGAGACCCAGTACTTC
CDR3: CASSLRGREETQYF

length: 14
J: TRBJ1-2
size: .
D: TRBD1
V: TRBV5-4
DNA: TGTGCCAGCAGCTTGCGCACAGGGGGCGTTGGCTACACCTTC
CDR3: CASSLRTGGVGYTF

length: 16
J: TRBJ2-1
size: .
D: TRBD2
V: TRBV7-9
DNA: TGTGCCAGCGGAGACACCACTAGCGGGTTTTACAATGAGCAGTTCTTC
CDR3: CASGDTTSGFYNEQFF

length: 15
J: TRBJ2-7
size: .
D: TRBD1
V: TRBV5-1
DNA: TGCGCCAGCAGCTTGGTGGGACAGGGGTACTACGAGCAGTACTTC
CDR3: CASSLVGQGYYEQYF

length: 15
J: TRBJ2-7
size: .
D: .
V: TRBV11-2
DNA: TGTGCCAGCAGCTATGCTCAGGGCATTTTGTACGAGCAGTACTTC
CDR3: CASSYAQGILYEQYF

length: 15
J: TRBJ2-5
size: .
D: TRBD2
V: TRBV10-3
DNA: TGTGCCATCGGACGTACGAGCGGGGGCCAAGAGACCCAGTACTTC
CDR3: CAIGRTSGGQETQYF

length: 16
J: TRBJ2-5
size: .
D: TRBD2
V: TRBV4-1
DNA: TGCGCCAGCAGCCAACGGGGGACTAGCGGGATCGGGACCCAGTACTTC
CDR3: CASSQRGTSGIGTQYF

length: 13
J: TRBJ1-1
size: .
D: .
V: TRBV18
DNA: TGTGCCAGCTCACCAACATCGAACACTGAAGCTTTCTTT
CDR3: CASSPTSNTEAFF

length: 14
J: TRBJ2-3
size: .
D: .
V: TRBV28
DNA: TGTGCCAGCAGTTTAAAACGGCGCACAGATACGCAGTATTTT
CDR3: CASSLKRRTDTQYF

length: 14
J: TRBJ2-1
size: few
D: .
V: TRBV5-5
DNA: TGTGCCACCATACGGGAGCTAGGTTACAATGAGCAGTTCTTC
CDR3: CATIRELGYNEQFF

length: 15
J: TRBJ2-3
size: .
D: TRBD2
V: TRBV6-5
DNA: TGTGCCAGCAGTTACTCGGCGGGGGGCACAGATACGCAGTATTTT
CDR3: CASSYSAGGTDTQYF

length: 15
J: TRBJ1-2
size: few
D: .
V: TRBV7-9
DNA: TGTGCCAGCAGCACCTCAGGGAGCCAAGCCTATGGCTACACCTTC
CDR3: CASSTSGSQAYGYTF

length: 16
J: TRBJ1-2
size: .
D: .
V: TRBV13
DNA: TGTGCCAGCAGCTCCCTAGGACTGCTTCCGAACTATGGCTACACCTTC
CDR3: CASSSLGLLPNYGYTF

length: 13
J: TRBJ2-1
size: .
D: TRBD1
V: TRBV13
DNA: TGTGCCAGCAGCGCAGACAGGGACAATGAGCAGTTCTTC
CDR3: CASSADRDNEQFF

length: 16
J: TRBJ2-1
size: .
D: TRBD2
V: TRBV6-6
DNA: TGTGCCAGCAGTTACGGGACTAGCCTGTGGGACAATGAGCAGTTCTTC
CDR3: CASSYGTSLWDNEQFF

length: 13
J: TRBJ2-7
size: .
D: .
V: TRBV14
DNA: TGTGCCAGCAGACGAAGTGGCTCCTACGAGCAGTACTTC
CDR3: CASRRSGSYEQYF

length: 15
J: TRBJ1-2
size: .
D: .
V: TRBV15
DNA: TGTGCCAACTTTGAGAAATTTGGCCGCTCAATTATCTACACCTTC
CDR3: CANFEKFGRSIIYTF

length: 14
J: TRBJ2-1
size: .
D: .
V: TRBV29-1
DNA: TGCAGCGTTGAAGAACTGCACCAAAACAATGAGCAGTTCTTC
CDR3: CSVEELHQNNEQFF

length: 13
J: TRBJ2-7
size: .
D: TRBD1
V: TRBV27
DNA: TGTGCCAGCAGCTTACAGGGGTCGGGAGAGCAGTACTTC
CDR3: CASSLQGSGEQYF

length: 14
J: TRBJ2-5
size: .
D: .
V: TRBV11-2
DNA: TGTGCCAGCAGCTTTACCCGGGGAGAAGAGACCCAGTACTTC
CDR3: CASSFTRGEETQYF

length: 12
J: TRBJ2-7
size: .
D: TRBD2
V: TRBV19
DNA: TGTGCCAGTATGAGCGGGGGCTACGAGCAGTACTTC
CDR3: CASMSGGYEQYF

length: 16
J: TRBJ1-2
size: .
D: TRBD1
V: TRBV19
DNA: TGTGCCAGTATGTTGAGACAGGGTTTATTAACGGCTGGCTACACCTTC
CDR3: CASMLRQGLLTAGYTF

length: 19
J: TRBJ2-7
size: .
D: .
V: TRBV14
DNA: TGTGCCAGCAGCCAATATCCAGGGGTGAACCTTGGGCCAGGAAACGAGCAGTACTTC
CDR3: CASSQYPGVNLGPGNEQYF

length: 12
J: TRBJ1-1
size: .
D: .
V: TRBV7-2
DNA: TGTGCCAGCAGCTGGGGAGGGACTGAAGCTTTCTTT
CDR3: CASSWGGTEAFF